Listed below are T cell receptor beta chains from one sample, sequenced in a study of shared clonotypes between healthy human individuals. TCRdb's table, derived via immunoSEQ multiplex PCR, lists solely in-frame clones and lacks some. The data contain millions of clones, roughly 96% of them singletons. The sample taken for sequencing was naive CD4+ T cells sorted from blood. The receptors originated from a man between 18 and 35 years old in good health. The CDR3 runs from the conserved cysteine through the conserved F or W. A D gene is named only where the DNA matches it firmly. Only some rows state a clone size, as once, few, many or a class for expanded clones.

few,NA,TRBJ1-1,TRBV9,CASSVATANTEAFF,TGTGCCAGCAGCGTAGCGACAGCGAACACTGAAGCTTTCTTT
NA,NA,TRBJ1-2,TRBV27,CASKGYRPEGGKNYGYTF,TGTGCCAGCAAGGGTTATCGCCCTGAGGGAGGGAAAAACTATGGCTACACCTTC
NA,NA,TRBJ2-7,TRBV5-4,CASSSGLGVGSEQYF,TGTGCCAGCAGCTCGGGACTTGGGGTTGGGTCCGAGCAGTACTTC
NA,NA,TRBJ2-7,TRBV18,CASSLGTANSYEQYF,TGTGCCAGCTCACTCGGGACGGCTAACTCCTACGAGCAGTACTTC
NA,NA,TRBJ1-2,TRBV25-1,CASRPGDVSGYTF,TGTGCCAGCCGGCCGGGGGACGTATCGGGCTACACCTTC
NA,NA,TRBJ2-3,TRBV29-1,CSVEKALAKDTQYF,TGCAGCGTTGAAAAAGCCCTAGCGAAAGATACGCAGTATTTT
NA,NA,TRBJ2-7,TRBV9,CASSVATGGSGSSSYEQYF,TGTGCCAGCAGCGTAGCTACCGGAGGTTCGGGGTCTAGCTCCTACGAGCAGTACTTC
NA,TRBD1,TRBJ2-5,TRBV5-1,CASSFGRGPQETQYF,TGCGCCAGCAGCTTCGGCAGGGGGCCACAAGAGACCCAGTACTTC
once,NA,TRBJ2-7,TRBV2,CASSLKLPYF,TGTGCCAGCAGCCTAAAGTTGCCGTACTTC
NA,NA,TRBJ2-2,TRBV18,CASSPLGRGTGELFF,TGTGCCAGCTCACCACTGGGAAGGGGGACCGGGGAGCTGTTTTTT
NA,NA,TRBJ2-1,TRBV18,CASSPLGNEQFF,TGTGCCAGCTCACCACTTGGCAATGAGCAGTTCTTC
NA,NA,TRBJ1-1,TRBV5-1,CASSLSPLQLNTEAFF,TGCGCCAGCAGCTTAAGTCCGTTACAGCTAAACACTGAAGCTTTCTTT
NA,NA,TRBJ2-1,TRBV27,CASSYDGSYNEQFF,TGTGCCAGCAGTTATGACGGTTCCTACAATGAGCAGTTCTTC
NA,NA,TRBJ1-2,TRBV6-5,CASSYSSGGGYTF,TGTGCCAGCAGTTATTCTTCGGGGGGCGGCTACACCTTC
NA,NA,TRBJ2-1,TRBV6-1,CASSEGGTAYNEQFF,TGTGCCAGCAGTGAAGGGGGCACGGCCTACAATGAGCAGTTCTTC
NA,TRBD2,TRBJ2-3,TRBV10-3,CAIRGGLAGSTDTQYF,TGTGCCATCAGGGGGGGGTTAGCGGGTAGCACAGATACGCAGTATTTT
NA,NA,TRBJ2-7,TRBV27,CASSSPTGETYEQYF,TGTGCCAGCAGTTCACCCACTGGGGAAACCTACGAGCAGTACTTC
NA,NA,TRBJ1-4,TRBV28,CASRPQGNEKLFF,TGTGCCAGCAGACCGCAGGGAAATGAAAAACTGTTTTTT
NA,TRBD2,TRBJ2-7,TRBV19,CASSIGASGLYEQYF,TGTGCCAGTAGTATAGGGGCTAGCGGGCTCTACGAGCAGTACTTC
NA,NA,TRBJ1-2,TRBV27,CASSPSTVNYGYTF,TGTGCCAGCAGTCCCTCGACAGTTAACTATGGCTACACCTTC
NA,NA,TRBJ2-1,TRBV6-5,CASSYSWREGEQFF,TGTGCCAGCAGTTACTCGTGGCGGGAAGGAGAGCAGTTCTTC
NA,TRBD2,TRBJ2-2,TRBV7-3,CASSPQASGGAGELFF,TGTGCCAGCAGCCCCCAGGCTAGCGGGGGGGCCGGGGAGCTGTTTTTT
NA,TRBD2,TRBJ2-3,TRBV6-4,CASRIAGGSTDTQYF,TGTGCCAGCAGGATAGCGGGAGGAAGCACAGATACGCAGTATTTT
NA,TRBD1,TRBJ1-1,TRBV19,CASSTQGANTEAFF,TGTGCCAGTAGTACGCAGGGGGCCAACACTGAAGCTTTCTTT
NA,NA,TRBJ2-1,TRBV30,CAWSGGNEQFF,TGTGCCTGGAGTGGGGGGAATGAGCAGTTCTTC
few,NA,TRBJ1-1,TRBV30,CAWSVLRGIPEAFF,TGTGCCTGGAGTGTACTTAGGGGGATCCCTGAAGCTTTCTTT
NA,TRBD1,TRBJ1-2,TRBV6-5,CASRMTGGSYGYTF,TGTGCCAGCAGGATGACAGGGGGTAGCTATGGCTACACCTTC
NA,NA,TRBJ2-7,TRBV11-2,CASSLDQTGFYEQYF,TGTGCCAGCAGCTTAGATCAAACAGGGTTCTACGAGCAGTACTTC
NA,NA,TRBJ1-1,TRBV2,CASSDNTEAFF,TGTGCCAGCAGTGATAACACTGAAGCTTTCTTT
NA,NA,TRBJ2-7,TRBV15,CATSREQFYEQYF,TGTGCCACCAGCAGAGAACAGTTCTACGAGCAGTACTTC
once,NA,TRBJ1-1,TRBV19,CASSIASGNTEAFF,TGTGCCAGTAGTATAGCGAGCGGCAACACTGAAGCTTTCTTT
NA,NA,TRBJ1-5,TRBV29-1,CSVADGSNQPQHF,TGCAGCGTCGCGGACGGAAGCAATCAGCCCCAGCATTTT
NA,TRBD2,TRBJ2-1,TRBV2,CAGGGAAIFVNEQFF,TGTGCCGGCGGGGGGGCCGCAATTTTTGTGAATGAGCAGTTCTTC
NA,NA,TRBJ1-2,TRBV6-1,CASSLDSIYGYTF,TGTGCCAGCAGCCTAGACAGTATCTATGGCTACACCTTC
NA,TRBD1,TRBJ2-3,TRBV5-8,CASSSRRTGGETDTQYF,TGTGCCAGCAGCTCCCGCCGGACAGGGGGAGAAACAGATACGCAGTATTTT
once,NA,TRBJ2-7,TRBV5-6,CASSLFGGKHYEQYF,TGTGCCAGCAGCTTGTTTGGGGGCAAACACTACGAGCAGTACTTC
NA,NA,TRBJ2-7,TRBV6-5,CASSYSQGGTYEQYF,TGTGCCAGCAGTTACTCACAGGGGGGGACCTACGAGCAGTACTTC
NA,NA,TRBJ1-6,TRBV21-1,CASSNRFESSYNSPLHF,TGTGCCAGCAGCAACCGTTTCGAGAGCTCCTATAATTCACCCCTCCACTTT
NA,TRBD2,TRBJ2-7,TRBV5-6,CASSLLGTSAREQYF,TGTGCCAGCAGCTTGTTAGGGACTAGCGCCCGCGAGCAGTACTTC
NA,NA,TRBJ1-3,TRBV7-2,CASSLMGESGNTIYF,TGTGCCAGCAGTCTTATGGGAGAGTCTGGAAACACCATATATTTT